This T cell receptor (beta chain) was retrieved from a study of T cell clones after liver transplantation. Study results and caveats: These preliminary findings come from unstandardized post-transplant sampling times.

Comments on this clone: Its specificity is unknown.

The CDR3 is 14 residues long. Trimming took 5 bases from V and 9 from J; bases not matched to a gene: 7. Germline-derived CDR1 and CDR2 are MNHEY and SMNVEV (reference sequence). Data came from immunoSEQ multiplex PCR; TCRdb stores just in-frame clones and leaves some out. The profile shows roughly 80,000 clones, 75% to 90% of them singletons. The chain is built from TRBV27 and TRBJ2-1; TRBD2 aligns across 10 bases. Here the sequenced sample was CD4+ T cells from blood, taken at the 22-month timepoint. This clonotype was obtained from a human patient who received a liver transplant. A share of the T cells may be of graft donor origin. CDR3 residues: CASSPGLAVSEQFF. In nucleotides, the CDR3 is TGTGCCAGCAGTCCCGGACTAGCGGTCTCTGAGCAGTTCTTC.